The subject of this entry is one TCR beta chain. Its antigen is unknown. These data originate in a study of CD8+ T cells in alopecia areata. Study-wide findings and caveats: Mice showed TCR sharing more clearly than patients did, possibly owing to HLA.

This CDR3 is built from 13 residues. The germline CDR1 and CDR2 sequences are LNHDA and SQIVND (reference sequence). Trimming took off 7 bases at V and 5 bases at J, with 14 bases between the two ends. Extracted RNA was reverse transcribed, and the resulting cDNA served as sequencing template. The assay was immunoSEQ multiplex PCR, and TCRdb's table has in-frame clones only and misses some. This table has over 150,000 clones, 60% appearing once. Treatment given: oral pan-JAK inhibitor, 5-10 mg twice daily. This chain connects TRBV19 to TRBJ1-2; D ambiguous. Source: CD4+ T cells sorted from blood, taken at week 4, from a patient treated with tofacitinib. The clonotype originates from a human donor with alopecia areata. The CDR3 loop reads CASTHQTRYGYTF. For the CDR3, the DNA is TGTGCCAGTACCCACCAAACTAGATATGGCTACACCTTC.